This T cell receptor beta chain was recorded in a study of cytomegalovirus exposure and HLA in healthy donors. This PCR relied on a set of 60 Vbeta primers and 13 Jbeta primers. Method: immunoSEQ multiplex PCR; TCRdb's copy keeps in-frame clones and lacks some. There are almost 85,000 clones in the sample; about 77% occur only once, and around 2.7% lies in the top ten. With respect to this clone: Its antigen is not identified.

Study-wide results and limits: One variant, a missense change in DCLRE1C, was linked in a later analysis to TCR beta V- and J-gene trimming.

The CDR3 length is 15 residues. The germline V and J ends were trimmed by 0 bases and 4 bases, with 9 bases remaining between them. In germline, CDR1 is MNHNS, CDR2 SASEGT. J is TRBJ1-4 and V is TRBV6-1; a weak D match, TRBD1 (5 bases). The origin of this receptor is a male donor in good health and CMV-seropositive. The sequenced sample consisted of PBMCs. The CDR3 spells CASSEAQGGNEKLFF. The CDR3 DNA follows: TGTGCCAGCAGTGAAGCGCAGGGAGGTAATGAAAAACTGTTTTTT.